The rows below give T cell receptor beta chains drawn from one sample of a study of post-analysis software for immune sequencing data. Via MiXCR, TCRdb re-called the PCR reads, giving one row per CDR3 protein. The data hold hundreds of thousands of distinct CDR3 sequences, with approximately 60% observed a single time. Sample: blood. The origin of the receptors is a girl aged 2 to 10 with multiple sclerosis. CDR3s include the opening cysteine and the closing phenylalanine or tryptophan. A D gene is named only where the DNA matches it firmly. Not every row has a clone size; where given, it reads once, few, many or a size class.

D gene,J gene,V gene,clone size,CDR3 protein,CDR3 DNA
NA,TRBJ1-4,TRBV28,NA,CASSPSGRSKLFF,TGTGCCAGCAGTCCCTCGGGACGGTCTAAACTGTTTTTT
NA,TRBJ2-7,TRBV12-3/TRBV12-4,NA,CASSLTAARRGAGEQYF,TGTGCCAGCAGTTTAACGGCCGCGAGACGGGGGGCAGGGGAGCAGTACTTC
NA,TRBJ2-5,TRBV6-2/TRBV6-3,NA,CASSCSMWGQETQYF,TGTGCCAGCAGTTGCTCGATGTGGGGCCAAGAGACCCAGTACTTC
NA,TRBJ1-1,TRBV7-2,NA,CASSPGGVSNTEAFF,TGTGCCAGCAGCCCCGGCGGGGTGTCGAACACTGAAGCTTTCTTT
NA,TRBJ1-2,TRBV6-5,few,CASSYSSPISGFVDGYTF,TGTGCCAGCAGTTACTCGTCGCCCATCTCAGGGTTCGTGGACGGCTACACCTTC
NA,TRBJ2-3,TRBV9,NA,CASSVAADTQYF,TGTGCCAGCAGCGTAGCCGCAGATACGCAGTATTTT
NA,TRBJ2-3,TRBV7-2,NA,CASSGNIGASDTQYF,TGTGCCAGCAGCGGTAATATAGGGGCTTCGGATACGCAGTATTTT
TRBD2,TRBJ2-3,TRBV12-3/TRBV12-4,NA,CASSGGASVLRTDTQYF,TGTGCCAGCAGCGGGGGGGCGTCGGTTTTACGAACAGATACGCAGTATTTT
NA,TRBJ2-2,TRBV27,NA,CASSLFPGPQLNTGKLFF,TGTGCCAGCAGTTTGTTCCCGGGACCCCAATTAAACACCGGGAAGCTGTTTTTT
NA,TRBJ1-2,TRBV30,few,CAWSMTGQRYTF,TGTGCCTGGAGTATGACAGGACAGCGCTACACCTTC
NA,TRBJ1-1,TRBV4-1,NA,CASSQDRAVMNTEAFF,TGCGCCAGCAGCCAAGATAGGGCAGTCATGAACACTGAAGCTTTCTTT
NA,TRBJ2-1,TRBV29-1,NA,CSVVPRSHRDNEQFF,TGCAGCGTTGTCCCGAGGTCCCATCGGGATAATGAGCAGTTCTTC
TRBD1,TRBJ2-3,TRBV20-1,few,CSLGQGAGDTQYF,TGCAGCTTGGGACAGGGGGCGGGAGATACGCAGTATTTT
TRBD1,TRBJ2-4,TRBV20-1,NA,CSANRDRENIQYF,TGCAGTGCAAATCGGGACAGGGAAAACATTCAGTACTTC
TRBD2,TRBJ2-1,TRBV10-3,once,CAIKAGEWETQFF,TGTGCCATCAAGGCGGGAGAGTGGGAGACCCAGTTCTTC
NA,TRBJ1-2,TRBV4-3,NA,CASSQVPGQEGFNYGYTF,TGCGCCAGCAGCCAAGTCCCGGGACAAGAAGGATTTAACTATGGCTACACCTTC
NA,TRBJ2-1,TRBV4-1,NA,CASSGGGRDRAPKQFF,TGCGCCAGCAGCGGGGGAGGGCGGGACAGAGCTCCAAAGCAGTTCTTC
NA,TRBJ1-2,TRBV12-3/TRBV12-4,few,CASSTQDGPYGYTF,TGTGCCAGCAGTACCCAGGACGGGCCGTATGGCTACACCTTC
NA,TRBJ1-1,TRBV5-5,NA,CASSLIGGITEAFF,TGTGCCAGCAGCTTAATAGGGGGAATAACTGAAGCTTTCTTT
TRBD2,TRBJ2-5,TRBV3-1,NA,CASSQPIGAGAETQYF,TGTGCCAGCAGCCAACCCATAGGGGCGGGAGCAGAGACCCAGTACTTC
TRBD1,TRBJ2-5,TRBV2,NA,CASSAQGAGTQYF,TGTGCCAGCAGCGCACAGGGGGCGGGGACCCAGTACTTC
NA,TRBJ2-1,TRBV9,few,CASSVGALSSYNEQFF,TGTGCCAGCAGCGTAGGGGCTTTAAGCTCCTACAATGAGCAGTTCTTC
NA,TRBJ2-6,TRBV5-6,few,CASSLRPGANVLTF,TGTGCCAGCAGCTTGCGCCCTGGGGCCAACGTCCTGACTTTC
NA,TRBJ1-1,TRBV29-1,once,CSVADRLNTEAFF,TGCAGCGTTGCTGACAGACTGAACACTGAAGCTTTCTTT
TRBD2,TRBJ2-3,TRBV27,NA,CASSLLASGRPRTQYF,TGTGCCAGCAGTTTATTGGCGAGCGGGAGGCCTCGTACGCAGTATTTT
TRBD2,TRBJ2-1,TRBV29-1,NA,CSFRLAGRIEQFF,TGCAGCTTTCGACTAGCGGGAAGGATTGAGCAGTTCTTC
NA,TRBJ1-4,TRBV12-3/TRBV12-4,NA,CASSLGVEKLFF,TGTGCCAGCAGTTTGGGGGTAGAAAAACTGTTTTTT
TRBD2,TRBJ2-7,TRBV28,NA,CASSSPRTSGRPYEQYF,TGTGCCAGCAGTTCCCCCAGGACTAGCGGGCGCCCCTACGAGCAGTACTTC
NA,TRBJ2-1,TRBV12-3/TRBV12-4,NA,CASSLFESSYNEQFF,TGTGCCAGCAGTTTATTCGAAAGCTCCTACAATGAGCAGTTCTTC